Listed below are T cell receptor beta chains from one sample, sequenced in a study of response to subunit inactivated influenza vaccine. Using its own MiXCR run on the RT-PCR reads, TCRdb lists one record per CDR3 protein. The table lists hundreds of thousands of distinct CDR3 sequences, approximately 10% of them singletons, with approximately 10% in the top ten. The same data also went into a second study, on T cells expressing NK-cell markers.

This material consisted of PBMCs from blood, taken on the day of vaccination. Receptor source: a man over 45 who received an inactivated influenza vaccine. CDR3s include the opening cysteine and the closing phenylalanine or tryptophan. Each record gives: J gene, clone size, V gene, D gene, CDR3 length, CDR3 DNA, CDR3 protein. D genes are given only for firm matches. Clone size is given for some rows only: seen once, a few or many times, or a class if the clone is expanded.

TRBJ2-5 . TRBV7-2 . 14 TGTGCCAGCAGCATGTCCCGGGCTAGCTGGGCCCAGTACTTC CASSMSRASWAQYF
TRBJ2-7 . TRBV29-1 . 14 TGCAGCGTTGCAATCGTAGGGCAGCCCCACGAGCAGTACTTC CSVAIVGQPHEQYF
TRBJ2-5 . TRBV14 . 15 TGTGCCAGCAGCCATCACGCCGGGCAGCAAGAGACCCAGTACTTC CASSHHAGQQETQYF
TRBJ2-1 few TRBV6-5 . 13 TGTGCCAGCAGTTACTCTCCGCTCCAAGAGCAGTTCTTC CASSYSPLQEQFF
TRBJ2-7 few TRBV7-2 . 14 TGTGCCAGCAGCGCTAGTGCTAGCTCCTACGAGCAGTACTTC CASSASASSYEQYF
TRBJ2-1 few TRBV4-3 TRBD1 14 TGCGCCAGCAGCCCACACAGGGGGCCCAATGAGCAGTTCTTC CASSPHRGPNEQFF
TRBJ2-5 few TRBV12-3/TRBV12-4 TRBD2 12 TGTGCCAGCAGTCACGGGGGGGGGATACCCCTCTTC CASSHGGGIPLF
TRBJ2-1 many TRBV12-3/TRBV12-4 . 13 TGTGCCAGCAGCCGCTGGAGGGCGAGTGAGCAGTTCTTC CASSRWRASEQFF
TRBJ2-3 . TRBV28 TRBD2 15 TGTGCCAGCAGTTCCCAATGGACTAGCCGGGTTACGCAGTATTTT CASSSQWTSRVTQYF
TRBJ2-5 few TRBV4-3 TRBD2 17 TGCGCCAGCAGCCAATTGTTCGGCGGGGGGGCCGCAGAGACCCAGTACTTC CASSQLFGGGAAETQYF
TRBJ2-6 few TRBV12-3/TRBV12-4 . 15 TGTGCCAGCAGTAATCCATTCTCTGGGGCCAACGTCCTGACTTTC CASSNPFSGANVLTF
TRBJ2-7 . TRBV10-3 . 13 TGTGCCCCGAAAGGGACAACAAGCTACGAGCAGTACTTC CAPKGTTSYEQYF
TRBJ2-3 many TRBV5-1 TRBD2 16 TGCGCCAGCAGCAGCCGTGGGACTAGCGGGACGAATACTAAGTATTTT CASSSRGTSGTNTKYF
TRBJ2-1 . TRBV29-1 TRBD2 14 TGCAGCGTTGAGGCTAGCGGGATCTACAATGAGCAGTTCTTC CSVEASGIYNEQFF
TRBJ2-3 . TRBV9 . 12 TGTGCCAGCAGCGTAGAGTCAGATACGCAGTATTTT CASSVESDTQYF
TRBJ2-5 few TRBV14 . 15 TGTGCCAGCAGCCAAGATAGAATCCCCCCGGAGGCCCAGTACTTC CASSQDRIPPEAQYF
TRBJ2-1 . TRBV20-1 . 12 TGCAGTGCTAGGGGGGACGTCCGTGAGCAGTTCTTC CSARGDVREQFF
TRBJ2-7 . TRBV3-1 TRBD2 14 TGTGCCAGCAGCCGAGCGGGGGGCACGTACGAGCAGTACTTC CASSRAGGTYEQYF
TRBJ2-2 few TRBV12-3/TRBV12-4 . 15 TGTGCCAGCAACCTTATGGGCGGAAACACCGGGGAGCTGTTTTTT CASNLMGGNTGELFF
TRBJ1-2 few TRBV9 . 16 TGTGCCAGCAGCGTAGGAATGGGGGGTTCTAACTATGGCTACACCTTC CASSVGMGGSNYGYTF
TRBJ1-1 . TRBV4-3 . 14 TGCGCCAGCAGCCCGGGGTACGATGGGTCTGAAGCTTTCTTT CASSPGYDGSEAFF
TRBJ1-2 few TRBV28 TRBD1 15 TGTGCCAGCATCCCCCCGGGGCTGAGGGGGCCCGGCTACACCTTC CASIPPGLRGPGYTF
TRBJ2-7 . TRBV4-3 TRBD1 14 TGCGCCAGCAGCAAGAGACAGGGAGAATACGAGCAGTACTTC CASSKRQGEYEQYF
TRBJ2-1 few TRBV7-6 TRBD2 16 TGTGCCAGCAGCTTAGAGGGCCCGGCGGGAGGAGTGGCGCAGTTCTTC CASSLEGPAGGVAQFF
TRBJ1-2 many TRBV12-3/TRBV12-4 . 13 TGTGCCAGCAGTTTAGGGACAATCTATGGCTACACCTTC CASSLGTIYGYTF
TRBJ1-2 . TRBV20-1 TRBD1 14 TGCAGTGTCCCAAGAGACAGGGGCGGCTATGGCTACACCTTC CSVPRDRGGYGYTF
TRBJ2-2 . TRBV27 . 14 TGTGCCAGCACCCCTGTCGGGGCCGGCGGGGAGCTGTTTTTT CASTPVGAGGELFF
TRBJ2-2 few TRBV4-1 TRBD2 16 TGCGCCAGCAGCCACCGGACTAGTACGAACACCGGGGAGCTGTTTTTT CASSHRTSTNTGELFF
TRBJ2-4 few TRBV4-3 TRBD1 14 TGCGCCAGCAGCCAGGAAGGACAGGGCGGCATTCAGTACTTC CASSQEGQGGIQYF
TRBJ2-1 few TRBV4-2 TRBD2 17 TGTGCCAGCAGCCAAGGCGTAGCGGGGGGAACCTACAATGAGCAGTTCTTC CASSQGVAGGTYNEQFF
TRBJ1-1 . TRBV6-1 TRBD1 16 TGTGCCATCAGTAGGGGACAGGGGGCGTTTGACACTGAAGCTTTCTTT CAISRGQGAFDTEAFF
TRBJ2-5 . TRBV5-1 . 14 TGCGCCAGCAGCTTTTGGGGGAGTCAAGAGACCCAGTACTTC CASSFWGSQETQYF
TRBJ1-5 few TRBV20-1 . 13 TGCAGTGCTAGCGGGGGCGCGGAGCAGCCCCAGCATTTT CSASGGAEQPQHF
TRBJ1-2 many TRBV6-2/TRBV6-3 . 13 TGTGCCACGGGGACGACAGCTAACTATGGCTACACCTTC CATGTTANYGYTF
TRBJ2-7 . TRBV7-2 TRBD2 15 TGTGCCAGCAGCCAATCTAGCGGGACGTCCTACGAGCAGTACTTC CASSQSSGTSYEQYF
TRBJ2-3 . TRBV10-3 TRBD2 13 TGTGCCGCTAGCGGGAGGAGCACAGATACGCAGTATTTT CAASGRSTDTQYF
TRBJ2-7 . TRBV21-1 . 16 TGTGCCAGCAGCAAAGAGAGTGGCGTCTACTCCTACGAGCAGTACTTC CASSKESGVYSYEQYF
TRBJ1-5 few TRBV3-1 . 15 TGTGCCAGCAGCCAGTCCCTGGGGGGCCATCAGCCCCAGCATTTT CASSQSLGGHQPQHF
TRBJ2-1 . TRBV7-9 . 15 TGTGCCAGCAGCTTAGCGAAGACCCGTTCAGGGGAGCAGTTCTTC CASSLAKTRSGEQFF
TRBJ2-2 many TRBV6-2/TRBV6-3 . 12 TGTGCCAGCACCACTAACACCGGGGAGCTGTTTTTT CASTTNTGELFF
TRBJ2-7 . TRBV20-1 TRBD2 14 TGCAGTGCTGGACTAGCGGGCATGCCCTACGAGCAGTACTTC CSAGLAGMPYEQYF
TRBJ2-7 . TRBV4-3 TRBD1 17 TGCGCCAGCAGCCAAGATATCGGGACAGGGTTTCCCTACGAGCAGTACTTC CASSQDIGTGFPYEQYF
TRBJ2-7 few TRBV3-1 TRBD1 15 TGTGCCAGCAGCCAACCCGGGACAGCCTCCTACGAGCAGTACTTC CASSQPGTASYEQYF
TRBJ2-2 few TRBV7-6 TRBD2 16 TGTGCCAGCAGCCCCGGACTAGCGGGGTACCCCGGGGAGCTGTTTTTT CASSPGLAGYPGELFF
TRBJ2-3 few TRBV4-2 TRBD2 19 TGTGCCAGCAGCCAAGAGAGGGTCCAGCGGGAGTCAGGGGCAGATACGCAGTATTTT CASSQERVQRESGADTQYF
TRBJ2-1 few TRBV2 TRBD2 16 TGTGCCAGCACGGGGCCGGGACTAGGAGGTCCGAATGAGCAGTTCTTC CASTGPGLGGPNEQFF
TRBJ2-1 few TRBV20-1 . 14 TGCAGTGCTAGTAGGGCTAGCTCGAACAATGAGCAGTTCTTC CSASRASSNNEQFF
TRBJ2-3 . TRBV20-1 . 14 TGCAGTGCTAGAAGCGTGGGAAGGGCAGATACGCAGTATTTT CSARSVGRADTQYF
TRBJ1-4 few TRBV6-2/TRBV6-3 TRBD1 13 TGTGCCAGCAGGGGACAGGGCGTAGAAAAACTGTTTTTT CASRGQGVEKLFF
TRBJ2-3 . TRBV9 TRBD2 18 TGTGCCAGCAGCCCAATTCCAAGGACTAGCGGCAACACAGATACGCAGTATTTT CASSPIPRTSGNTDTQYF
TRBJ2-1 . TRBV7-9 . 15 TGTGCCAGCAGCTTAGTCCGGAAACCCTACAATGAGCAGTTCTTC CASSLVRKPYNEQFF
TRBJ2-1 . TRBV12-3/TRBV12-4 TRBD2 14 TGTGCCAGCTGCGCTAGCGGGGGAAACAATGAGCAGTTCTTC CASCASGGNNEQFF
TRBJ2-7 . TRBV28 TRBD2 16 TGTGCCAGCAGTTTAAAGCGGGCGGGAGGTGCCTACGAGCAGTACTTC CASSLKRAGGAYEQYF
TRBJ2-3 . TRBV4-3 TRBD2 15 TGCGCCAGCAGCCAAGATGTGGCGGGCGGGGGTACGCAGTATTTT CASSQDVAGGGTQYF
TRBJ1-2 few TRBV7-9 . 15 TGTGCCAGCAGCTTTACTGACCGGGACGGCTATGGCTACACCTTC CASSFTDRDGYGYTF